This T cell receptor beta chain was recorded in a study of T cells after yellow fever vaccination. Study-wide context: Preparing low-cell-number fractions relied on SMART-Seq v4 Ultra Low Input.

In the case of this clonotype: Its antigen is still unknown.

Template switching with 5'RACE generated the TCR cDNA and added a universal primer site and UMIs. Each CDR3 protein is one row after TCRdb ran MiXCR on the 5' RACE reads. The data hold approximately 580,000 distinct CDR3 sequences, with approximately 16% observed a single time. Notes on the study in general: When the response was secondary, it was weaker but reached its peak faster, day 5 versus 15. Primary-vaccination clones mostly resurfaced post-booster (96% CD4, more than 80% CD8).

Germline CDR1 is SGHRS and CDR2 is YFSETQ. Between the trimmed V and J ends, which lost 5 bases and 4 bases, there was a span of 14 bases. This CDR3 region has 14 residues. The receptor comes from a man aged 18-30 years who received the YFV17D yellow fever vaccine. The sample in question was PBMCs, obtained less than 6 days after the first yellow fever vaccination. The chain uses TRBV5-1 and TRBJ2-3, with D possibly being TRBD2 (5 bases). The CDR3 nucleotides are TGCGCCAGCAGTCTTCGGCTAGCTGCAGATACGCAGTATTTT. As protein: CASSLRLAADTQYF.